The rows below give T cell receptor beta chains drawn from one sample of a study of neurological immune-mediated disorders. TCRdb re-analysed the 5' RACE reads in MiXCR, keeping a single row per CDR3 protein. The data show about 65,000 distinct CDR3 sequences, with roughly 4% seen just once and 2.5% to 3% held by the top ten. The sequenced sample was PBMCs. The source is a man aged 45-60 years with multiple sclerosis. CDR3s include the opening cysteine and the closing phenylalanine or tryptophan. Fields, in order: V gene, CDR3 protein.

V gene: TRBV5-1; CDR3 protein: CASSPGRVNNLAGNTIYF
V gene: TRBV20-1; CDR3 protein: CSARDPSGLAYEQYF
V gene: TRBV20-1; CDR3 protein: CSARIPDNQPQHF
V gene: TRBV15; CDR3 protein: CATSRDHDLHQPQHF
V gene: TRBV27; CDR3 protein: CASRMWGSNQPQHF
V gene: TRBV27; CDR3 protein: CASSLMDSNTEAFF
V gene: TRBV5-1; CDR3 protein: CASSLLAGDYNEQFF
V gene: TRBV30; CDR3 protein: CAWARQGVQPQHF
V gene: TRBV6-5; CDR3 protein: CATRTSNQPQHF
V gene: TRBV7-9; CDR3 protein: CASRQGAREKLFF
V gene: TRBV4-1; CDR3 protein: CASSQEGPGGYGLLGYTF
V gene: TRBV6-5; CDR3 protein: CASSPTTAGRPIGGELFF
V gene: TRBV7-9; CDR3 protein: CASSLKETQYF
V gene: TRBV5-1; CDR3 protein: CASSRIGGGAIGGYTF
V gene: TRBV20-1; CDR3 protein: CSAPRTGNNSPLNF
V gene: TRBV6-6; CDR3 protein: CASSYRPGNQPQHF
V gene: TRBV3-1; CDR3 protein: CASSRDSLDGYTF
V gene: TRBV4-1; CDR3 protein: CASSPRTATNEKLFF
V gene: TRBV4-2; CDR3 protein: CASSQDYLSGGINEQFF
V gene: TRBV3-1; CDR3 protein: CASSQARADQETQYF
V gene: TRBV29-1; CDR3 protein: CSVEGGGGLGEQFF
V gene: TRBV12-3/TRBV12-4; CDR3 protein: CASSWGGPNTEAFF
V gene: TRBV6-2/TRBV6-3; CDR3 protein: CASSYRGATVFF
V gene: TRBV11-2; CDR3 protein: CASSLGAYATNEKLFF
V gene: TRBV5-6; CDR3 protein: CASSLVAGNSPLGGKLFF
V gene: TRBV6-2/TRBV6-3; CDR3 protein: CASSYSIQARAGGELFF
V gene: TRBV5-5; CDR3 protein: CASSFNRERAFF
V gene: TRBV20-1; CDR3 protein: CSARAWGRRTGGYGANVLTF
V gene: TRBV7-6; CDR3 protein: CASSLTTSPSYNEQFF
V gene: TRBV7-8; CDR3 protein: CASSLDRGDEDTQYF
V gene: TRBV12-3/TRBV12-4; CDR3 protein: CASSFDDAPSTDTQYF
V gene: TRBV7-9; CDR3 protein: CASSPRENTGELFF
V gene: TRBV12-3/TRBV12-4; CDR3 protein: CASSLYLGARWNEKLFF
V gene: TRBV7-7; CDR3 protein: CASSSTGDQETQYF
V gene: TRBV20-1; CDR3 protein: CSARVPAGHGELFF
V gene: TRBV11-2; CDR3 protein: CASSHWPAPLHF
V gene: TRBV5-1; CDR3 protein: CASSTDRGLNTEAFF
V gene: TRBV29-1; CDR3 protein: CSVHWTGELTYGYTF
V gene: TRBV5-1; CDR3 protein: CASSLPGSTDTQYF
V gene: TRBV4-1; CDR3 protein: CASSQDLDRDSYEQYF
V gene: TRBV29-1; CDR3 protein: CSVRAAVYNEQFF
V gene: TRBV12-2; CDR3 protein: CASLTSGGQTVAKNIQYF
V gene: TRBV5-1; CDR3 protein: CASSMDRGNTGELFF
V gene: TRBV9; CDR3 protein: CASGVGDRQETQYF
V gene: TRBV14; CDR3 protein: CASSQDPGSREAFF
V gene: TRBV20-1; CDR3 protein: CSAVPGQGASYNQPQHF
V gene: TRBV20-1; CDR3 protein: CSATRQYNEQFF
V gene: TRBV20-1; CDR3 protein: CSARGQGGDTQYF
V gene: TRBV20-1; CDR3 protein: CSATSRDQPQNF